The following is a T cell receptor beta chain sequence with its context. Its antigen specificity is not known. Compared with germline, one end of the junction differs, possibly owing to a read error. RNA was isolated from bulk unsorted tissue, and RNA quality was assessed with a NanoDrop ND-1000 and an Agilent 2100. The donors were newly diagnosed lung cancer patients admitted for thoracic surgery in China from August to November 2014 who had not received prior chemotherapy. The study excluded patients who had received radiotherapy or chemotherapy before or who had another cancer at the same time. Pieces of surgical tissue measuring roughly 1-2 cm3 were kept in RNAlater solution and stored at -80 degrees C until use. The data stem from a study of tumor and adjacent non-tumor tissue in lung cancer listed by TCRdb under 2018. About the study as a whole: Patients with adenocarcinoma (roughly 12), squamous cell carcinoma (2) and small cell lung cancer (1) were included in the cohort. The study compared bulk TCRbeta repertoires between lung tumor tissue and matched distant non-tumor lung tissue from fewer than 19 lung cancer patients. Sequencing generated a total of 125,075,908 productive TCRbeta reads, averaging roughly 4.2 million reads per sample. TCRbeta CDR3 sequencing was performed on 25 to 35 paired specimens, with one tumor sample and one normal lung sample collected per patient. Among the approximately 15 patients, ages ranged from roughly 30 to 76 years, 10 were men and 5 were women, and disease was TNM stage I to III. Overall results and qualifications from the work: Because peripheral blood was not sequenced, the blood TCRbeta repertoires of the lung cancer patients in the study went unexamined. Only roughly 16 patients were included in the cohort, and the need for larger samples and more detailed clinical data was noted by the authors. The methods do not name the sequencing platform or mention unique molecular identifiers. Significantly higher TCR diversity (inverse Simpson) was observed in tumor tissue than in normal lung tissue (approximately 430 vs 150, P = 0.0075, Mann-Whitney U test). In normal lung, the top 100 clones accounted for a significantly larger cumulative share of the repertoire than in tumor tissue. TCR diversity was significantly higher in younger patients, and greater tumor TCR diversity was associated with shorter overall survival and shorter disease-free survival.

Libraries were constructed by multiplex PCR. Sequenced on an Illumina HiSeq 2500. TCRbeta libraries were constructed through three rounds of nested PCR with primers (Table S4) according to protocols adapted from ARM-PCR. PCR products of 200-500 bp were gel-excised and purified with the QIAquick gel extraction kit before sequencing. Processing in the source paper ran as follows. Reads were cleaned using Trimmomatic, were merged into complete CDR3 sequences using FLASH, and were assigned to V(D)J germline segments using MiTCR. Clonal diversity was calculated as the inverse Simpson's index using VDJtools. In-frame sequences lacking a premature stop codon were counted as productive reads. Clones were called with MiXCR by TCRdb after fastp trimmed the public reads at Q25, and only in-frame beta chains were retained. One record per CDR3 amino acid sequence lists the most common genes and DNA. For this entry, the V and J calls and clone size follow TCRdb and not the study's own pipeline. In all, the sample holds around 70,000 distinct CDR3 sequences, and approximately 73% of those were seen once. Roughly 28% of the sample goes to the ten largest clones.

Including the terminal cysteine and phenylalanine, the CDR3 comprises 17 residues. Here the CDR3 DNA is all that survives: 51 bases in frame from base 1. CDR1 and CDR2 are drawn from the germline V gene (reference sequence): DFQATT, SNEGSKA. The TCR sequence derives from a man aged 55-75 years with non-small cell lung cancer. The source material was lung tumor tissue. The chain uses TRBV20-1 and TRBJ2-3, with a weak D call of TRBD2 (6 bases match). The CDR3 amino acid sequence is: CSAPLEGGPPSTNTQYF. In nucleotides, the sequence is TGCAGTGCCCCTCTCGAGGGAGGCCCTCCTAGCACAAATACGCAGTATTTT.